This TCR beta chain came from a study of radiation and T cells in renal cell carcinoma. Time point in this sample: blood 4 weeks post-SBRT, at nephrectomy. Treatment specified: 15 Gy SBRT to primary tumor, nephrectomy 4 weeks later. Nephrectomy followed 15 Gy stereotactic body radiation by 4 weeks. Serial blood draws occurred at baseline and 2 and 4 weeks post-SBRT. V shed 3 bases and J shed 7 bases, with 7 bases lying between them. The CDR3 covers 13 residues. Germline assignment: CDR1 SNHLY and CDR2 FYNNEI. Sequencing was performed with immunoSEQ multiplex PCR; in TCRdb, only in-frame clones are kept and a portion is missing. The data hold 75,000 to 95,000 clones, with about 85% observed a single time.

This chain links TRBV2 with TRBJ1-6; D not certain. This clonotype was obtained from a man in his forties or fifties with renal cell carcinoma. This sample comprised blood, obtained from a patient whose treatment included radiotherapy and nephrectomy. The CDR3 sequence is CASSDHPNSPLHF. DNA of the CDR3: TGTGCCAGCAGTGACCATCCGAATTCACCCCTCCACTTT.